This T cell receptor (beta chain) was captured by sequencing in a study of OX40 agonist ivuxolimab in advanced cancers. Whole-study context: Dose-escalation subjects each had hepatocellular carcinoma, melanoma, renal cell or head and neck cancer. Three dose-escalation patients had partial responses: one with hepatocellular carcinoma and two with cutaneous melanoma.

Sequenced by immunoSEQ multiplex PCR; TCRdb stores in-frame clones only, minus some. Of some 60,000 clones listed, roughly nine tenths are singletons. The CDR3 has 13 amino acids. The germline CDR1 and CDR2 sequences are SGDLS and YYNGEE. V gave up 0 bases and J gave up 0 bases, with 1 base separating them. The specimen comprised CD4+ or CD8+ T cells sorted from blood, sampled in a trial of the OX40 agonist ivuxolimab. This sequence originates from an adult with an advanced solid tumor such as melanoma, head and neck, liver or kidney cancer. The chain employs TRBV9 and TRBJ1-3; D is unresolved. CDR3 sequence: CASSVDSGNTIYF. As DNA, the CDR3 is TGTGCCAGCAGCGTAGACTCTGGAAACACCATATATTTT.